The 9 T cell receptor beta chains below were found in one sample sequenced in a study of T cells in Graves' hyperthyroidism and ophthalmopathy. RNA transcripts yielded amplified TCR beta CDR3 regions. HTBI primers drove first-round RT-PCR of the TCR CDR3. MiXCR, run by TCRdb on the multiplex PCR reads, gives a single entry per CDR3 protein. The sample holds some 300,000 distinct CDR3 sequences, roughly a fifth seen once. The sequenced sample consisted of blood. These receptors were obtained from a man over 45 with Graves' ophthalmopathy.

In its sample, this clonotype was seen a few times. This rearrangement joins TRBV5-1 to TRBJ2-5, with TRBD2 matching 11 bases. Germline V gives CDR1 SGHRS, CDR2 YFSETQ. V lost 1 base, J lost 1 base, and 6 bases stayed unmatched. This CDR3 has 17 amino acids. CDR3 DNA sequence: TGCGCCAGCAGCTTGAGTTGGGGGACTAGCGGCCAAGAGACCCAGTACTTC. Encoded protein: CASSLSWGTSGQETQYF.

As for this clonotype: This could be a read error, since a much larger clone is one nucleotide away. Likely a read error: the CDR3 ends without its conserved phenylalanine or tryptophan. The chain joins TRBV28 to TRBJ1-5, with D uncertain. CDR1 is MDHEN, CDR2 SYDVKM, per germline. The CDR3 totals 13 residues. Trimming left V 4 bases short and J 0 bases short, with 4 bases between. In DNA, the CDR3 is TGTGCCAGCAGTTATGATAGCAATCAGCCCCAGCATCTT. This codes for CASSYDSNQPQHL.

This clonotype was seen repeatedly, ten times or more. V usage is TRBV5-1 and J usage is TRBJ2-1; D is undetermined. The germline V gene has CDR1 SGHRS and CDR2 YFSETQ. V lost 0 bases, J lost 4 bases, and 8 bases lay in between. The CDR3 covers 14 residues. The CDR3 here is CASSLDLGYNEQFF. The DNA for the CDR3 is TGCGCCAGCAGCTTGGATTTAGGTTACAATGAGCAGTTCTTC.

This clonotype was seen repeatedly, ten times or more. The V call is TRBV27, the J call TRBJ2-7, with TRBD1 as a possible D gene (6 bases). V dropped 3 bases and J dropped 3 bases, with 12 bases sitting between them. Germline lookup yields CDR1 MNHEY and CDR2 SMNVEV (reference sequence). The CDR3 is 14 residues long. CDR3 region: CASSLKTGYYEQYF. In nucleotides, the CDR3 is TGTGCCAGCAGTTTGAAGACAGGTTACTACGAGCAGTACTTC.

This clonotype came up many times. The J gene is TRBJ2-7, the V gene TRBV9; no definite D call. From germline, CDR1 is SGDLS and CDR2 YYNGEE. The CDR3 has 14 amino acids. Trimming left V 0 bases short and J 2 bases short, with 9 bases between. The CDR3, as DNA: TGTGCCAGCAGCGTAGGTGTGGAACCCTACGAGCAGTACTTC. This translates into CASSVGVEPYEQYF.

V is TRBV9 and J is TRBJ2-1; perhaps TRBD2 as D (5 bases). The V gene lost 2 bases and the J gene lost 6 bases, with 9 bases spanning the gap. The CDR3 is 13 residues long. Germline CDR1 and CDR2: SGDLS and YYNGEE. CDR3 nucleotide sequence: TGTGCCAGCAGCGTCTCTGGGAGCAATGAGCAGTTCTTC. It yields the protein CASSVSGSNEQFF.

The chain uses TRBV6-2 or TRBV6-3 and TRBJ2-3; D remains unclear. Trimming took off 4 bases at V and 0 bases at J, with 20 bases between the two ends. In germline, CDR1 is MNHEY, CDR2 SVGEGT. The CDR3 sequence is 18 residues long. This CDR3 is CASSFNPRGRASTDTQYF. CDR3 DNA sequence: TGTGCCAGCAGTTTCAACCCCCGTGGACGAGCAAGCACAGATACGCAGTATTTT.

The gene calls are TRBV12-3 or TRBV12-4 and TRBJ2-5; D not certain. Trimming took off 2 bases at V and 7 bases at J, with 20 bases between the two ends. This CDR3 region has 16 residues. The CDR3 region has the DNA TGTGCCAGCAGTTTAATCATCGGGCCCGGTAGAGGGACCCAGTACTTC. Translation gives CASSLIIGPGRGTQYF.

This chain connects TRBV6-5 to TRBJ1-2; weak D call: TRBD1 (5 bases). Trimming cost V 0 bases and J 7 bases, with 12 bases left between them. The CDR3 length is 14 residues. Germline CDR1 and CDR2: MNHEY and SVGAGI. This CDR3 is CASSYSVRVGGYTF. CDR3 DNA sequence: TGTGCCAGCAGTTACTCGGTCAGGGTCGGTGGCTACACCTTC.